Reported below is one TCR beta chain. The sample originates from a study of T cells after yellow fever vaccination. The V end lost 5 bases, the J end lost 6 bases, and 11 bases lay between the germline ends. The CDR3 sequence is 13 residues long. Germline CDR1 and CDR2: MNHNY and SVGAGI (reference sequence). Study-wide results and limits: Secondary responses were weaker yet peaked faster, day 5 versus 15.

TCRdb re-derived calls from the 5' RACE reads in MiXCR, one entry per CDR3 protein. Of 50,000 to 65,000 distinct CDR3 sequences in the sample, 6% to 8.5% were seen once. This receptor was taken from a young man who received the YFV17D yellow fever vaccine. The chain uses TRBV6-6 and TRBJ2-1, with D perhaps given as TRBD1 or TRBD2 (5 bases each). Sample: CD8+ T cells not binding an NS4B(214-222) dextramer, sorted from PBMCs, taken 45 days after the first yellow fever vaccination. CDR3: CASSPRGSNEQFF. The CDR3 coding sequence is TGTGCCAGCAGTCCTCGGGGCTCCAATGAGCAGTTCTTC.